A single sample is the source of the 17 T cell receptor beta chains below, sequenced in a study of CD8+ T cells in alopecia areata. Once RNA had been extracted, it was reverse transcribed into cDNA to act as the sequencing template. Clones were read by immunoSEQ multiplex PCR, and TCRdb kept only the in-frame ones, dropping some. The sample yields roughly 150,000 clones, 55% to 65% seen once. Sequenced input: CD4+ T cells sorted from blood. These receptors all come from a human donor in good health.

The chain has TRBV29-1 and TRBJ2-3; D uncertain. In germline, CDR1 is SQVTM, CDR2 ANQGSEA. V gave up 2 bases and J gave up 5 bases, with 20 bases separating them. The CDR3 contains 16 residues. The CDR3 region has the DNA TGCAGCGTTGAACCTACGCTGGGTCTCGCAATAGATACGCAGTATTTT. This gives the protein CSVEPTLGLAIDTQYF.

The CDR3 region is CASSGVNTEAFF. DNA of the CDR3: TGTGCCAGCAGTGGGGTGAACACTGAAGCTTTCTTT. The chain is built from TRBV6-5 and TRBJ1-1; D ambiguous. The V gene lost 5 bases and the J gene lost 0 bases, with 4 bases spanning the gap. CDR1 is MNHEY and CDR2 is SVGAGI in the germline V gene. The length of the CDR3 is 12 residues.

The J gene is TRBJ1-1, the V gene TRBV5-7; D is unclear. TRBV5-7 is an ORF for which the function is uncertain. The CDR3 length is 12 residues. Trimming pared 5 bases from V and 8 bases from J, leaving 13 bases between. CDR3: CASSSKAGEAFF. The CDR3 DNA is TGTGCCAGCAGTTCAAAGGCGGGGGAAGCTTTCTTT.

The chain joins TRBV5-1 to TRBJ2-5; TRBD2 agrees at 11 bases. Germline loops: CDR1 SGHRS, CDR2 YFSETQ. The V segment lost 6 bases and the J segment 5 bases; nucleotides outside the gene matches: 6. The CDR3 contains 14 residues. CDR3 bases: TGCGCCAGCAACCGACTAGCGGGAATCGAGACCCAGTACTTC. As protein: CASNRLAGIETQYF.

This clone has just a few counts. The rearrangement uses TRBV29-1 and TRBJ2-3, with a possible D match to TRBD2 (5 bases). Germline-derived CDR1 and CDR2 are SQVTM and ANQGSEA. V dropped 4 bases and J dropped 4 bases, with 6 bases sitting between them. CDR3 length equals 11 residues. CDR3 in amino acids: CSVVLADTQYF. The CDR3 DNA reads TGCAGCGTTGTACTAGCAGATACGCAGTATTTT.

V gene TRBV5-4 combines with J gene TRBJ2-1, with D perhaps TRBD2 (5 bases). The CDR3 has 16 amino acids. In germline, CDR1 is SGHNT, CDR2 YYREEE (reference sequence). V was pared by 3 bases and J by 7 bases, with 20 bases between. CDR3 DNA: TGTGCCAGCAGCTCCCCACGGACTCTAGTATCGAATGAGCAGTTCTTC. Protein product: CASSSPRTLVSNEQFF.

This clone was detected a few times. This rearrangement joins TRBV29-1 to TRBJ2-3; D ambiguous. Germline loops: CDR1 SQVTM, CDR2 ANQGSEA. V was shortened by 5 bases and J by 2 bases, with 11 bases between the two germline ends. The CDR3 contains 13 residues. The CDR3 is CSVLRPYTDTQYF. The CDR3 nucleotides are TGCAGCGTTCTCCGGCCATACACAGATACGCAGTATTTT.

V and J are TRBV5-1 and TRBJ2-1, with TRBD2 matching over 7 bases. The junction had 2 bases not matched to a gene; V was cut back by 0 bases and J by 2 bases. Germline CDR1 and CDR2: SGHRS and YFSETQ. The CDR3 runs to 15 residues. This CDR3 is CASSLAGGTYNEQFF. In DNA, the CDR3 is TGCGCCAGCAGCTTGGCGGGAGGAACCTACAATGAGCAGTTCTTC. The full variable domain, in which reference TRBV5-1 and TRBJ2-1 provide the parts outside the CDR3, is KAGVTQTPRYLIKTRGQQVTLSCSPISGHRSVSWYQQTPGQGLQFLFEYFSETQRNKGNFPGRFSGRQFSNSRSEMNVSTLELGDSALYLCASSLAGGTYNEQFFGPGTRLTVL.

This clone was observed a few times. The genes are TRBV14 and TRBJ2-2; D perhaps matches TRBD1 (5 bases). The ends were cut back, 2 bases at V and 6 bases at J, with 13 bases in the middle. This CDR3 region has 15 residues. The V gene's germline CDR1 is SGHDN and CDR2 FVKESK. The CDR3 loop reads CASSQNRLYSGELFF. The CDR3 nucleotides read TGTGCCAGCAGCCAAAACAGGCTTTACTCCGGGGAGCTGTTTTTT.

This clone has only a few counts. The chain employs TRBV5-1 and TRBJ1-5; D unresolved. The CDR3 totals 13 residues. Germline V CDR1 and CDR2: SGHRS, YFSETQ. Deletions cut 1 base from V and 0 bases from J, with 2 bases between. This CDR3 reads CASSLTSNQPQHF. The CDR3 coding sequence is TGCGCCAGCAGCTTGACTAGCAATCAGCCCCAGCATTTT.

This clone was seen only a few times. The chain carries TRBV29-1 and TRBJ1-3; D is ambiguous. The CDR3 is made up of 13 amino acids. Germline CDR1 and CDR2: SQVTM and ANQGSEA. V lost 0 bases to trimming and J lost 0 bases, with 3 bases between them. The CDR3 spells CSVEDGSGNTIYF. Written as DNA, the CDR3 is TGCAGCGTTGAAGACGGCTCTGGAAACACCATATATTTT. The full variable domain, in which reference TRBV29-1 and TRBJ1-3 provide the parts outside the CDR3, is SAVISQKPSRDICQRGTSLTIQCQVDSQVTMMFWYRQQPGQSLTLIATANQGSEATYESGFVIDKFPISRPNLTFSTLTVSNMSPEDSSIYLCSVEDGSGNTIYFGEGSWLTVV.

This clone turned up a few times. V gene TRBV6-7 combines with J gene TRBJ1-3; TRBD1 matches 9 bases. TRBV6-7 is an open reading frame whose function is uncertain. J was trimmed by 4 bases and V by 8 bases; bases with no gene match: 6. The CDR3 has 14 residues. The CDR3 is CASQDRGCGNTIYF. As DNA, the CDR3 is TGTGCCAGCCAAGACAGGGGGTGCGGAAACACCATATATTTT.

This clone was seen a handful of times. The CDR3 DNA follows: TGTGCCAGCAGTATGTACGCCCGAGAGGACATTCAGTACTTC. Its translation is CASSMYAREDIQYF. The chain carries TRBV7-3 and TRBJ2-4; D not resolved. Germline CDR1 SGHTA, CDR2 FQGTGA. The CDR3 has 14 residues. The germline V and J ends were trimmed by 6 bases and 8 bases, with 17 bases remaining between them.

The sample holds one count of this clone. This sequence joins TRBV4-1 and TRBJ2-7; a weak D match, TRBD2 (6 bases). This CDR3 is 18 amino acids long. V was clipped by 0 bases and J by 4 bases, with 22 bases between them. Germline lookup yields CDR1 MGHRA and CDR2 YSYEKL. In nucleotides, the CDR3 is TGCGCCAGCAGCCAAGATTCGAACTTCGGAGGGCTAAGGTACGAGCAGTACTTC. Its protein product is CASSQDSNFGGLRYEQYF.

J is TRBJ2-1 and V is TRBV6-5; either TRBD1 or TRBD2 may supply D (5 bases each). Trimming took 6 bases from V and 14 from J, leaving 11 bases between them. CDR1 and CDR2 (germline): MNHEY, SVGAGI. The CDR3 totals 10 residues. The CDR3 is CASRGLGEFF. DNA for the CDR3: TGTGCCAGCAGGGGTTTGGGGGAGTTCTTC.

The rearrangement uses TRBV29-1 and TRBJ1-3, with 8 bases identical to TRBD1. The ends lost 6 bases at V and 4 bases at J; junction bases unmatched: 5. Per the germline V gene, CDR1 is SQVTM and CDR2 is ANQGSEA. There are 13 residues in the CDR3. This chain's CDR3 is CSVARDRGNTIYF. CDR3 nucleotides: TGCAGCGTAGCGCGGGACAGGGGAAACACCATATATTTT.

V is TRBV5-1 and J is TRBJ1-1; no reliable D call. Germline CDR1 and CDR2: SGHRS and YFSETQ. This CDR3 region has 13 residues. Trimming took off 6 bases at V and 1 base at J, with 10 bases between the two ends. The CDR3, as DNA: TGCGCCAGCACCGCGACGACGAACACTGAAGCTTTCTTT. This codes for CASTATTNTEAFF.